The 26 T cell receptor beta chains reported below all come from one sample, sequenced in a study of vaccination and CD4 T cells after COVID-19. Sequencing of the DNA from cultured CD4+ T cells was carried out with the Oncomine TCR Beta short-read assay. Each CDR3 protein is one row after TCRdb ran MiXCR on the PCR reads. The sample records about 20,000 distinct CDR3 sequences, approximately 48% being singletons. Treatment given: approximately nine-day PBMC culture with coronavirus spike peptide pools or control peptides (ViraFEST assay). Their cognate antigens are unknown. Sequences were obtained from CD4+ T cells from blood, cultured in vitro. Every receptor here comes from a human donor who had recovered from COVID-19.

CDR3 in DNA: TGTGCCTGGAGTTCCCACATCTCAGATCAGCCCCAGCATTTT. It yields the protein CAWSSHISDQPQHF. The rearrangement uses TRBV30 and TRBJ1-5; no firm D call. Germline lookup yields CDR1 GTSNPN and CDR2 SVGIG (reference sequence). The ends were cut back, 2 bases at V and 5 bases at J, with 13 bases in the middle. CDR3 length: 14 amino acids.

This clonotype showed up just a few times. The genes are TRBV4-3 and TRBJ2-7, with TRBD2 matching over 9 bases. This CDR3 has 13 amino acids. With 4 bases clipped from V and 3 bases from J, the junction kept 1 base outside the gene matches. Germline CDR1 LGHNA, CDR2 YSLEER. The CDR3 is CASSPAGGYEQYF. DNA for the CDR3: TGCGCCAGCAGCCCAGCGGGGGGCTACGAGCAGTACTTC.

DNA of the CDR3: TGCGCCAGCAGTGATTCCGGACAGGGTAGGAAGGCTTTCTTT. Its translation is CASSDSGQGRKAFF. The V gene is TRBV10-1, the J gene TRBJ1-1; 8 bases are shared with TRBD1. Germline CDR1 is WNHNN and CDR2 is SYGVQD (reference sequence). This CDR3 is built from 14 residues. V dropped 3 bases and J dropped 11; count of bases not matched to a gene: 11.

This clonotype qualifies as medium-sized. This chain links TRBV30 with TRBJ1-2; unclear D gene. The CDR3 is 13 residues long. Trimming pared 0 bases from V and 5 bases from J, leaving 10 bases between. Germline V gene data show CDR1 as GTSNPN and CDR2 as SVGIG (reference sequence). The CDR3 sequence: CAWSVKASYGYTF. DNA of the CDR3: TGTGCCTGGAGTGTAAAGGCGTCGTATGGCTACACCTTC.

This chain joins TRBV20-1 and TRBJ2-5, with 9 nucleotides matching TRBD2. The CDR3 is 14 residues long. CDR1 DFQATT and CDR2 SNEGSKA come from the germline V gene (reference sequence). The trim removed 1 base at V and 5 bases at J, leaving 5 bases unmatched. In DNA form, the CDR3 reads TGCAGTGCTAGAGTAGCTAGCGGGATGGAGACCCAGTACTTC. Its protein product is CSARVASGMETQYF.

The chain is built from TRBV7-3 and TRBJ2-1; 12 nucleotides line up with TRBD2. Germline lookup yields CDR1 SGHTA and CDR2 FQGTGA. V lost 4 bases, J lost 7 bases, and 2 bases stayed unmatched. The CDR3 is 14 amino acids. The CDR3 nucleotides read TGTGCCAGCAGCTCCGGGACTAGCGGGAATGAGCAGTTCTTC. It specifies CASSSGTSGNEQFF.

The rearrangement joins TRBV21-1 to TRBJ1-6; whether TRBD1, the table's D call, matches the DNA was not checked. TRBV21-1 has pseudogene status. The CDR3 is 16 residues long. The CDR3 loop is CASSKVAGTGSSPLHF. The CDR3 nucleotides are TGTGCCAGCAGCAAAGTGGCCGGGACAGGATCTTCACCCCTCCACTTT.

The V gene is TRBV19, the J gene TRBJ1-1; possible D gene TRBD1, 6 bases. The CDR3 is made up of 17 amino acids. Trimming cost V 2 bases and J 1 base, with 17 bases left between them. Germline V gives CDR1 LNHDA, CDR2 SQIVND (reference sequence). This CDR3 reads CASSIPNWGGGNTEAFF. The CDR3 coding sequence is TGTGCCAGTAGTATACCGAACTGGGGGGGCGGGAACACTGAAGCTTTCTTT.

The CDR3 DNA is TGTGCCAGCAGTTTGTTTGCGGGAGTGATGTCCGCCGGGGAGCTGTTTTTT. Residues: CASSLFAGVMSAGELFF. V gene TRBV12-3 or TRBV12-4 combines with J gene TRBJ2-2, with 7 bases that match TRBD2. Germline trimming cut 3 bases from V and 6 bases from J; bases unmatched to any gene: 13. There are 17 residues in the CDR3.

V is TRBV24-1 and J is TRBJ2-1; 9 nucleotides align to TRBD1. The CDR3 loop spans 15 amino acids. V trimming: 4 bases; J trimming: 4 bases; junction bases outside the gene matches: 4. Looked up from germline, CDR1 is KGHDR and CDR2 is SFDVKD. The CDR3 DNA reads TGTGCCACCAGTGACGGGGGACAGGGTTACAATGAGCAGTTCTTC. As protein: CATSDGGQGYNEQFF.

The chain has TRBV6-2 or TRBV6-3 and TRBJ1-6; D gene uncertain. The CDR3 has 12 residues. Germline assignment: CDR1 MNHEY and CDR2 SVGEGT. Trimming removed 4 bases from V and 6 bases from J, with 4 bases in between. The CDR3 loop reads CASSWTNSPLHF. The CDR3 coding sequence is TGTGCCAGCAGTTGGACTAATTCACCCCTCCACTTT.

The chain carries TRBV7-2 and TRBJ2-1; D is undetermined. This CDR3 comprises 15 residues. The germline V gene has CDR1 SGHTA and CDR2 FQGNSA. Trimming took 5 bases from V and 3 from J, leaving 14 bases between them. The CDR3 region is CASSLPSRIYNEQFF. CDR3 bases: TGTGCCAGCAGCCTTCCTTCAAGGATCTACAATGAGCAGTTCTTC.

This sequence joins TRBV7-9 and TRBJ2-1, with D unresolved. Trimming shortened V by 1 base and J by 8 bases, and 6 bases separated the two germline ends. CDR1 is SEHNR, CDR2 FQNEAQ, per germline (reference sequence). The CDR3 extends over 12 amino acids. The CDR3 sequence is CASSLDLDEQFF. In nucleotides, the CDR3 is TGTGCCAGCAGCTTAGACCTAGATGAGCAGTTCTTC.

This chain joins TRBV27 and TRBJ2-7; 14 nucleotides agree with TRBD2. V was clipped by 3 bases and J by 5 bases; unmatched bases: 12. Germline loops: CDR1 MNHEY, CDR2 SMNVEV (reference sequence). The CDR3 is 18 amino acids. The CDR3 bases are TGTGCCAGCAGTTTCCTGACCGGGACTAGCGGGAGAAAAAACGAGCAGTACTTC. Protein: CASSFLTGTSGRKNEQYF.

The V gene is TRBV28, the J gene TRBJ1-2; 9 positions agree with TRBD1. The CDR3 sequence is 14 residues long. After removal of 4 bases from V and 7 bases from J, the junction contained 7 bases not matched to a gene. CDR1 MDHEN and CDR2 SYDVKM come from the germline V gene. CDR3 region: CASSSGTGWSGYTF. CDR3 in DNA: TGTGCCAGCAGTTCCGGGACAGGGTGGTCTGGCTACACCTTC.

This clonotype was seen a few times. V gene TRBV6-1 combines with J gene TRBJ2-1, with TRBD1 as a possible D gene (7 bases). The length of the CDR3 is 15 residues. V was pared by 7 bases and J by 6 bases, with 19 bases between. The germline CDR1 and CDR2 sequences are MNHNS and SASEGT. The CDR3 loop is CASTGGQSRTNEQFF. CDR3 in DNA: TGTGCCAGCACCGGGGGACAGTCAAGGACCAATGAGCAGTTCTTC.

This clonotype was recorded only once. This chain connects TRBV5-1 to TRBJ1-3; D is possibly TRBD1 (5 bases). Germline values: CDR1 SGHRS, CDR2 YFSETQ. V shed 4 bases and J shed 0 bases, with 8 bases lying between them. The CDR3 consists of 14 residues. CDR3 loop: CASSRDSSGNTIYF. CDR3 nucleotides: TGCGCCAGCAGCCGGGACTCCTCTGGAAACACCATATATTTT.

This chain connects TRBV21-1 to TRBJ2-2; the table's D call, TRBD1, has no DNA check behind it. TRBV21-1 represents a pseudogene. This CDR3 has 15 amino acids. The DNA for the CDR3 is TGTGCCAGCAGCAAGACGACGGGGGATACCGGGGAGCTGTTTTTT. Residues: CASSKTTGDTGELFF.

This chain connects TRBV10-3 to TRBJ1-5; D not certain. The V end was cut by 5 bases, the J end by 9 bases, with 11 bases between. The CDR3 sequence is 12 residues long. CDR1 is ENHRY, CDR2 SYGVKD, per germline. CDR3 nucleotides: TGTGCCATCAGTCCGACTCTAGGGCCCCAGCATTTT. It translates to CAISPTLGPQHF.

This clonotype turned up a few times. The gene calls are TRBV6-2 or TRBV6-3 and TRBJ1-2; 7 positions match TRBD1. The CDR3 is 13 amino acids. V dropped 3 bases and J dropped 8; count of bases not matched to a gene: 6. Germline CDR1 MNHEY, CDR2 SVGEGT. The CDR3 here is CASSYPGGFGYTF. The CDR3 coding sequence is TGTGCCAGCAGTTATCCAGGGGGTTTCGGCTACACCTTC.

CDR3 coding DNA: TGTGCCACCAGCAGAGATGTCGGGAGGGCCGACACCGGGGAGCTGTTTTTT. Translated: CATSRDVGRADTGELFF. V gene TRBV15 combines with J gene TRBJ2-2, with 8 bases fitting TRBD2. With V trimmed by 0 bases and J by 3 bases, 6 bases remained unmatched. The CDR3 has 17 residues. Germline loops: CDR1 LNHNV, CDR2 YYDKDF (reference sequence).

The chain is built from TRBV5-4 and TRBJ2-1, with 14 bases lining up with TRBD2. The germline V gene encodes CDR1 SGHNT and CDR2 YYREEE (reference sequence). This CDR3 comprises 16 residues. V was clipped by 4 bases and J by 10 bases; unmatched bases: 10. CDR3 DNA: TGTGCCAGCAGCCCACCCGGGACTAGCGGGAGCGGCGAGCAGTTCTTC. Translation: CASSPPGTSGSGEQFF.

A few counts support this clonotype. The DNA for the CDR3 is TGTGCCAGCAGCTTAGGCAGTGGCCCTTCCTACGAGCAGTACTTC. Residues: CASSLGSGPSYEQYF. The gene calls are TRBV7-2 and TRBJ2-7; D gene ambiguous. The CDR3 loop spans 15 amino acids. CDR1 and CDR2 (germline): SGHTA, FQGNSA. The germline V and J ends were trimmed by 1 base and 1 base, with 11 bases remaining between them. The variable domain in full, with the rest retrieved from reference TRBV7-2 and TRBJ2-7, is GAGVSQSPSNKVTEKGKDVELRCDPISGHTALYWYRQSLGQGLEFLIYFQGNSAPDKSGLPSDRFSAERTGGSVSTLTIQRTQQEDSAVYLCASSLGSGPSYEQYFGPGTRLTVT.

The CDR3 DNA follows: TGTGCCAGCAGCCTCGCCACGGGTGCTGGAAACACCATATATTTT. Protein sequence: CASSLATGAGNTIYF. J is TRBJ1-3 and V is TRBV7-2; D gene unclear. Germline-derived CDR1 and CDR2 are SGHTA and FQGNSA. The CDR3 runs 15 residues. Deletions cut 5 bases from V and 2 bases from J, with 13 bases between.

This clonotype was observed once. At one of its ends the junction is not consistent with the germline gene, which may arise from a read error. The chain carries TRBV20-1 and TRBJ1-6, with D unresolved. The germline V gene has CDR1 DFQATT and CDR2 SNEGSKA (reference sequence). The CDR3 has 13 residues. The CDR3 nucleotides read TGCAGTGCGAAGGGCAGCAATAATTCACCCTTCCACTTT. This translates into CSAKGSNNSPFHF.

The J gene is TRBJ2-5, the V gene TRBV5-4; perhaps TRBD1 as D (6 bases). The CDR3 runs to 16 residues. V lost 0 bases and J lost 5, with 17 bases in between. From germline, CDR1 is SGHNT and CDR2 YYREEE (reference sequence). CDR3 sequence (DNA): TGTGCCAGCAGCTTGGCGGGACAAGGGTCTAGGGAGACCCAGTACTTC. Its protein is CASSLAGQGSRETQYF.